This TCR beta chain emerged from a study of cytomegalovirus exposure and HLA in healthy donors. The germline CDR1 and CDR2 sequences are MGHDK and SYGVNS. The CDR3 length is 14 residues. V shed 4 bases and J shed 5 bases, with 14 bases lying between them. Points from the study as a whole: Analyses of presence and absence presupposed an approximately uniform sequencing depth across donors.

Researchers ran the PCR with 60 Vbeta and 13 Jbeta primers. Assay: immunoSEQ multiplex PCR; the TCRdb copy retains only in-frame clones and omits some. The sample consists of over 150,000 clones, roughly 74% of them appearing once. As concerns this clone: Its antigen is currently unknown.

The chain combines TRBV25-1 with TRBJ2-5; D is possibly TRBD2 (5 bases). This clonotype was sampled from a man between 18 and 35 years old in good health and CMV-seronegative. The sample taken for sequencing was PBMCs. CDR3 in amino acids: CASSVPPPGETQYF. The CDR3 nucleotides read TGTGCCAGCAGTGTCCCGCCCCCGGGGGAGACCCAGTACTTC.